These 21 T cell receptor beta chains were sequenced from one sample in a study of shared clonotypes between healthy human individuals. Sequencing used immunoSEQ multiplex PCR; TCRdb keeps in-frame clones, though not all of them. The table shows 490,000 or so clones, with approximately 80% occurring only once. Sequencing used PBMCs. The receptor source for this set is a woman in her 40s in good health. Some clones in this sample may be carry-over from other donors' samples.

A remark on this clone: The identical CDR3 is also encoded by other nucleotide sequences in the sample. This chain links TRBV5-4 with TRBJ2-5, with 7 bases that match TRBD2. The germline gives CDR1 SGHNT, CDR2 YYREEE (reference sequence). V lost 0 bases, J lost 5 bases, and 1 base stayed unmatched. The CDR3 is made up of 13 amino acids. The CDR3 DNA reads TGTGCCAGCAGCTTGGCCGGGGGGGAGACCCAGTACTTC. The encoded protein is CASSLAGGETQYF. Drawing the rest from reference TRBV5-4 and TRBJ2-5, the complete variable domain is ETGVTQSPTHLIKTRGQQVTLRCSSQSGHNTVSWYQQALGQGPQFIFQYYREEENGRGNFPPRFSGLQFPNYSSELNVNALELDDSALYLCASSLAGGETQYFGPGTRLLVL.

The rearrangement joins TRBV7-4 to TRBJ1-1, with 7 bases fitting TRBD1. V shed 8 bases and J 2 bases; nucleotides not matched to a gene: 8. The CDR3 runs 14 residues. Germline loops: CDR1 SGHVT, CDR2 SQSDAQ. Here the CDR3 DNA reads TGTGCCAGCGGCCCCCGACAGGGAAACACTGAAGCTTTCTTT. This sequence encodes CASGPRQGNTEAFF.

The chain recombines TRBV18 with TRBJ2-7; 8 bases are shared with TRBD1. With 2 bases clipped from V and 2 bases from J, the junction kept 5 bases outside the gene matches. This CDR3 contains 15 residues. The germline V gene encodes CDR1 KGHSH and CDR2 LQKENI. The CDR3 bases are TGTGCCAGCTCACCAGGACAGGGTCGGCCCTACGAGCAGTACTTC. This encodes CASSPGQGRPYEQYF. The whole variable domain, remainder taken from reference TRBV18 and TRBJ2-7, is NAGVMQNPRHLVRRRGQEARLRCSPMKGHSHVYWYRQLPEEGLKFMVYLQKENIIDESGMPKERFSAEFPKEGPSILRIQQVVRGDSAAYFCASSPGQGRPYEQYFGPGTRLTVT.

The CDR3 is CASSPMDLSSGSVQETQYF. The CDR3 nucleotides are TGTGCCAGCTCACCGATGGACCTAAGTAGCGGGAGTGTACAAGAGACCCAGTACTTC. The chain recombines TRBV18 with TRBJ2-5, with 9 bases aligning to TRBD2. J gave up 2 bases and V 3 bases, and 16 bases lay outside the gene matches. The CDR3 covers 19 residues. Germline V gene data show CDR1 as KGHSH and CDR2 as LQKENI.

The chain carries TRBV5-6 and TRBJ2-7; a possible D gene is TRBD2 (6 bases). V was pared by 2 bases and J by 7 bases, with 13 bases between. The CDR3 is made up of 13 amino acids. Germline lookup yields CDR1 SGHDT and CDR2 YYEEEE. The CDR3 loop reads CASSFPTGVEQYF. Written as DNA, the CDR3 is TGTGCCAGCAGCTTCCCGACGGGGGTGGAGCAGTACTTC.

Comments on this clone: A far more abundant clone sits one base away, making this likely a read error. The chain employs TRBV10-3 and TRBJ1-1; D is uncertain. Per the germline V gene, CDR1 is ENHRY and CDR2 is SYGVKD. The CDR3 consists of 16 residues. CDR3 DNA: TGTGCCATCAGTGAGTCTCGGGGTATAGGTTCGGCTGAAGATTTCTTT. It is translated as CAISESRGIGSAEDFF.

This rearrangement joins TRBV7-9 to TRBJ2-5; tentative D call: TRBD1 (5 bases). The germline V gene has CDR1 SEHNR and CDR2 FQNEAQ (reference sequence). The germline V and J ends were trimmed by 1 base and 1 base, with 10 bases remaining between them. The CDR3 extends over 15 amino acids. CDR3 in amino acids: CASSLEGAIQETQYF. The DNA for the CDR3 is TGTGCCAGCAGCTTAGAAGGGGCGATCCAAGAGACCCAGTACTTC.

The chain links TRBV28 to TRBJ2-4; the D gene is possibly TRBD1 (5 bases). The CDR3 is made up of 15 amino acids. The V and J ends lost 3 bases and 6 bases respectively, with 15 bases between them. The germline V gene has CDR1 MDHEN and CDR2 SYDVKM. CDR3 sequence: CASSFDQGRGNIQYF. The CDR3 nucleotides read TGTGCCAGCAGTTTTGACCAGGGTCGAGGAAACATTCAGTACTTC.

The rearrangement uses TRBV15 and TRBJ2-3; 7 bases fit TRBD2. The CDR3 totals 17 residues. The ends lost 3 bases at V and 1 base at J; junction bases unmatched: 10. Germline values: CDR1 LNHNV, CDR2 YYDKDF (reference sequence). The CDR3 loop reads CATSRTLAVDGTDTQYF. The DNA for the CDR3 is TGTGCCACCAGCAGGACCCTAGCGGTAGACGGCACAGATACGCAGTATTTT.

V usage is TRBV6-1 and J usage is TRBJ1-2; 8 bases match TRBD1. Unmatched junction bases numbered 9, after V lost 0 bases and J lost 6 bases. This CDR3 has 16 residues. Germline V CDR1 and CDR2: MNHNS, SASEGT. CDR3 in DNA: TGTGCCAGCAGTGAAGCGCAGGCAGGGGGCCGTGATGGCTACACCTTC. This codes for CASSEAQAGGRDGYTF.

The table lists this clone with a count of one. V is TRBV30 and J is TRBJ2-5, with TRBD2 matching over 10 bases. CDR3 length: 14 amino acids. V was pared by 2 bases and J by 2 bases, with 2 bases of the junction left unmatched. CDR1 GTSNPN and CDR2 SVGIG come from the germline V gene (reference sequence). The CDR3 loop reads CAWSSSGGQETQYF. DNA for the CDR3: TGTGCCTGGAGTAGTAGCGGGGGGCAAGAGACCCAGTACTTC.

The sample holds one count of this clone. In DNA, the CDR3 is TGTGCCAGCAGCTTAGAAGGACTAGCGGGAGGTGAGCAGTTCTTC. Translating it yields CASSLEGLAGGEQFF. The gene calls are TRBV7-3 and TRBJ2-1; 14 positions match TRBD2. The V segment lost 2 bases and the J segment 9 bases; nucleotides outside the gene matches: 3. The CDR3 contains 15 residues. The germline CDR1 and CDR2 sequences are SGHTA and FQGTGA.

The V and J genes are TRBV6-1 and TRBJ2-3; 8 positions agree with TRBD2. The CDR3 is 14 residues long. J lost 0 bases, V lost 4 bases, and 0 bases had no gene match. Germline assignment: CDR1 MNHNS and CDR2 SASEGT. The CDR3 DNA follows: TGTGCCAGCAGTGGACTAGCGAGCACAGATACGCAGTATTTT. Its translation: CASSGLASTDTQYF.

The count of this clone is one. A read error may produce the germline difference seen at one junction end. This rearrangement joins TRBV4-1 to TRBJ2-1, with D maybe TRBD2 (5 bases). This CDR3 is built from 13 residues. Germline values: CDR1 MGHRA, CDR2 YSYEKL. The CDR3 region has the DNA TGCGCCAGCAGCCCTGAGGGTCCCAATCAGCAGTTCTTC. Its translation: CASSPEGPNQQFF.

The chain carries TRBV29-1 and TRBJ1-3; the D is unclear. The CDR3 consists of 12 residues. Trimming removed 1 base from V and 7 bases from J, with 8 bases in between. Per the germline V gene, CDR1 is SQVTM and CDR2 is ANQGSEA. In nucleotides, the CDR3 is TGCAGCGTTGAAGCGGCGGGTAACACCATATATTTT. Amino acids: CSVEAAGNTIYF.

This sequence joins TRBV7-2 and TRBJ2-3, with 10 bases lining up with TRBD2. This CDR3 contains 17 residues. Germline CDR1 and CDR2: SGHTA and FQGNSA. The V and J ends lost 3 bases and 5 bases, in that order; junction bases with no gene match: 11. The chain's CDR3 is CASSFRPGGLAIDTQYF. The CDR3, as DNA: TGTGCCAGCAGCTTCCGCCCGGGGGGACTAGCGATAGATACGCAGTATTTT. The full variable domain, its missing parts supplied by reference TRBV7-2 and TRBJ2-3, is GAGVSQSPSNKVTEKGKDVELRCDPISGHTALYWYRQSLGQGLEFLIYFQGNSAPDKSGLPSDRFSAERTGGSVSTLTIQRTQQEDSAVYLCASSFRPGGLAIDTQYFGPGTRLTVL.

V and J are TRBV2 and TRBJ1-4; TRBD1 might be the D (5 bases). V was trimmed by 3 bases and J by 0 bases, leaving 17 bases between them. Germline-derived CDR1 and CDR2 are SNHLY and FYNNEI. This CDR3 region has 18 residues. The CDR3 DNA reads TGTGCCAGCAGTGACCTGCAGGGAAGATGGGCAACTAATGAAAAACTGTTTTTT. Translated: CASSDLQGRWATNEKLFF.

This clone was seen only once. This chain links TRBV7-9 with TRBJ2-5, with D hard to call. The CDR3 spans 14 residues. Looked up from germline, CDR1 is SEHNR and CDR2 is FQNEAQ (reference sequence). V was trimmed by 4 bases and J by 4 bases, leaving 13 bases between them. CDR3 in DNA: TGTGCCAGCAGCTCCCCCCTCGCGGTAGAGACCCAGTACTTC. Protein: CASSSPLAVETQYF.

A few counts support this clone. The genes are TRBV2 and TRBJ1-2, with D unresolved. CDR1 and CDR2 (germline): SNHLY, FYNNEI. The CDR3 length is 14 residues. V lost 1 base to trimming and J lost 3 bases, with 9 bases between them. As DNA, the CDR3 is TGTGCCAGCAGTGAAGGGGCTTACTACTATGGCTACACCTTC. This translates into CASSEGAYYYGYTF. The full variable domain, with the rest looked up from reference TRBV2 and TRBJ1-2, is EPEVTQTPSHQVTQMGQEVILRCVPISNHLYFYWYRQILGQKVEFLVSFYNNEISEKSEIFDDQFSVERPDGSNFTLKIRSTKLEDSAMYFCASSEGAYYYGYTFGSGTRLTVV.

This clone has a handful of counts. This sample also contains other DNA sequences that code for the same CDR3. The chain carries TRBV15 and TRBJ2-1; D assignment may be TRBD1 or TRBD2 (6 bases each). Trimming stripped 3 bases from V and 4 bases from J, with 10 bases between. Germline V gene sequence: CDR1 LNHNV, CDR2 YYDKDF (reference sequence). This CDR3 is 14 amino acids long. As DNA, the CDR3 is TGTGCCACCAGCAGGGGGGGCAGTTACAATGAGCAGTTCTTC. Protein product: CATSRGGSYNEQFF.

The chain uses TRBV10-2 and TRBJ2-5; 14 nucleotides align to TRBD2. The ends lost 8 bases at V and 5 bases at J; junction bases unmatched: 13. CDR3 length: 17 amino acids. In germline, CDR1 is WSHSY, CDR2 SAAADI. The DNA of the CDR3 is TGCGCCAGCGGAGGGACTAGCGGGGGATGGGGTGGGGAGACCCAGTACTTC. Amino acid sequence: CASGGTSGGWGGETQYF.